Shown below are 24 T cell receptor beta chains from a single sample sequenced in a study of blood T cell repertoires in COVID-19. Libraries were prepared by immunoSEQ multiplex PCR; TCRdb keeps only in-frame clonotypes and omits some of them. The sample holds fewer than 70,000 clones, around 89% seen once. Specimen: peripheral blood. All receptors come from a human donor in a cohort sampled during active COVID-19.

Written as DNA, the CDR3 is TGTGCCAGCAGCCTGCGGACAGGGGGCGACGGGGCTTTCTTT. This sequence encodes CASSLRTGGDGAFF. V gene TRBV5-8 combines with J gene TRBJ1-1, with TRBD1 identical over 11 bases. The V gene's germline CDR1 is SGHTS and CDR2 YDEGEE. The CDR3 runs to 14 residues. J was trimmed by 11 bases and V by 4 bases; bases with no gene match: 10.

This chain uses TRBV6-4 with TRBJ1-2; TRBD1 is a possible D gene (5 bases). There are 13 residues in the CDR3. V gave up 2 bases and J gave up 8 bases, with 12 bases separating them. CDR1 and CDR2 from the germline V gene are MRHNA and SNTAGT. This chain's CDR3 is CASSDRGFGGYTF. The CDR3 coding sequence is TGTGCCAGCAGTGACAGGGGATTCGGCGGCTACACCTTC.

This clone occurred once. V usage is TRBV13 and J usage is TRBJ2-7; 8 bases are a match to TRBD1. The CDR3 is 13 amino acids. The trim removed 4 bases at V and 6 bases at J, leaving 5 bases unmatched. The germline gives CDR1 PRHDT, CDR2 FYEKMQ (reference sequence). The CDR3 DNA reads TGTGCCAGCAGCTCCCGGACAGGGACCGAGCAGTACTTC. Translation: CASSSRTGTEQYF.

This chain joins TRBV5-6 and TRBJ1-2; perhaps TRBD1 as D (5 bases). This CDR3 is 14 amino acids long. In germline, CDR1 is SGHDT, CDR2 YYEEEE. V lost 4 bases and J 2 bases, leaving 12 bases between the germline ends. The CDR3 spells CASSGTGGNYGYTF. The CDR3 DNA sequence: TGTGCCAGCAGCGGCACGGGGGGGAACTATGGCTACACCTTC.

The chain combines TRBV12-3 or TRBV12-4 with TRBJ2-7; 8 bases match TRBD1. The CDR3 runs to 12 residues. The V segment lost 2 bases and the J segment 6 bases; nucleotides outside the gene matches: 0. CDR3 bases: TGTGCCAGCAGTTTAACAGGGGGCGAGCAGTACTTC. Amino acid sequence: CASSLTGGEQYF.

The chain joins TRBV7-2 to TRBJ2-1; 11 bases are shared with TRBD2. With 2 bases clipped from V and 7 bases from J, the junction kept 1 base outside the gene matches. The CDR3 contains 14 residues. Per germline, CDR1 SGHTA and CDR2 FQGNSA. CDR3 sequence (DNA): TGTGCCAGCAGCTTACTAGCGGGGGGAAATGAGCAGTTCTTC. It specifies CASSLLAGGNEQFF. The full variable domain, completed using reference TRBV7-2 and TRBJ2-1, is GAGVSQSPSNKVTEKGKDVELRCDPISGHTALYWYRQSLGQGLEFLIYFQGNSAPDKSGLPSDRFSAERTGGSVSTLTIQRTQQEDSAVYLCASSLLAGGNEQFFGPGTRLTVL.

The V gene is TRBV5-4, the J gene TRBJ2-3; 7 positions match TRBD1. Trimming took 4 bases from V and 1 from J; bases not matched to a gene: 3. CDR1 SGHNT and CDR2 YYREEE come from the germline V gene (reference sequence). CDR3 length: 14 residues. CDR3 loop: CASSNGQGTDTQYF. CDR3 coding DNA: TGTGCCAGCAGCAACGGACAGGGCACAGATACGCAGTATTTT.

In DNA form, the CDR3 reads TGTGCCAGCAGCCCGGCGGACAGGGGTGCCACTGAAGCTTTCTTT. This sequence encodes CASSPADRGATEAFF. This chain links TRBV7-9 with TRBJ1-1; 9 bases match TRBD1. In germline, CDR1 is SEHNR, CDR2 FQNEAQ (reference sequence). Trimming removed 5 bases from V and 4 bases from J; junction bases left unmatched: 8. This CDR3 has 15 amino acids.

The rearrangement uses TRBV28 and TRBJ2-5; 8 bases are shared with TRBD1. Germline CDR1 and CDR2: MDHEN and SYDVKM. V was clipped by 6 bases and J by 4 bases; unmatched bases: 1. The CDR3 has 12 residues. As DNA, the CDR3 is TGTGCCAGCAGCACAGGGGGAGAGACCCAGTACTTC. Translation gives CASSTGGETQYF.

V usage is TRBV24-1 and J usage is TRBJ2-1, with a possible D match to TRBD1 (5 bases). CDR1 is KGHDR and CDR2 is SFDVKD in the germline V gene. The CDR3 is 16 amino acids. With 0 bases removed from V and 2 bases from J, the gap between germline ends came to 10 bases. CDR3 in amino acids: CATSDLGQGPYNEQFF. The DNA for the CDR3 is TGTGCCACCAGTGATTTGGGGCAGGGTCCCTACAATGAGCAGTTCTTC.

The chain is built from TRBV11-2 and TRBJ1-1; D call uncertain. The V gene's germline CDR1 is SGHAT and CDR2 FQNNGV. This CDR3 is built from 13 residues. V was trimmed by 4 bases and J by 10 bases, leaving 16 bases between them. CDR3 loop: CASSSIDPGGAFF. As DNA, the CDR3 is TGTGCCAGCAGCTCCATCGATCCCGGTGGAGCTTTCTTT.

The rearrangement uses TRBV5-1 and TRBJ2-2, with TRBD1 as a possible D gene (5 bases). In germline, CDR1 is SGHRS, CDR2 YFSETQ. The ends were cut back, 3 bases at V and 0 bases at J, with 12 bases in the middle. The CDR3 is made up of 16 amino acids. Here the CDR3 DNA reads TGCGCCAGCAGCTGGAGACAGACTGCGAACACCGGGGAGCTGTTTTTT. Translated, it gives CASSWRQTANTGELFF.

The chain recombines TRBV18 with TRBJ2-3; D is ambiguous. Trimming took off 3 bases at V and 4 bases at J, with 5 bases between the two ends. The CDR3 runs to 12 residues. The germline CDR1 and CDR2 sequences are KGHSH and LQKENI. The CDR3 DNA is TGTGCCAGCTCACCTTATGCAGATACGCAGTATTTT. It yields the protein CASSPYADTQYF.

This clone showed up just a few times. This chain connects TRBV2 to TRBJ2-2, with TRBD1 as a possible D gene (5 bases). Germline V gives CDR1 SNHLY, CDR2 FYNNEI. Trimming took off 6 bases at V and 9 bases at J, with 17 bases between the two ends. This CDR3 has 14 residues. In nucleotides, the CDR3 is TGTGCCAGCAGGACAGACAGAACGAAGTGGGAGCTGTTTTTT. Translated: CASRTDRTKWELFF.

The chain joins TRBV5-1 to TRBJ1-1; D gene unclear. CDR1 is SGHRS, CDR2 YFSETQ, per germline. The CDR3 is 13 residues long. V dropped 5 bases and J dropped 3 bases, with 11 bases sitting between them. The CDR3 loop reads CASSDLEDTEAFF. In DNA, the CDR3 is TGCGCCAGCAGTGATCTGGAGGACACTGAAGCTTTCTTT.

The chain has TRBV3-1 (or the pseudogene TRBV3-2) and TRBJ1-6, with TRBD1 matching over 9 bases. Germline V gives CDR1 LGHDT, CDR2 YNNKEL (reference sequence). Unmatched junction bases numbered 10, after V lost 6 bases and J lost 7 bases. The CDR3 consists of 16 residues. As DNA, the CDR3 is TGTGCCAGCAGTTTCGGACAGGGGACACCCAATTCACCCCTCCACTTT. This translates into CASSFGQGTPNSPLHF.

This sequence joins TRBV27 and TRBJ2-7, with 8 bases fitting TRBD2. Germline CDR1 MNHEY, CDR2 SMNVEV (reference sequence). The V and J ends lost 5 bases and 0 bases, in that order; junction bases with no gene match: 12. The CDR3 totals 17 residues. The CDR3 protein is CASSPGSGALSSYEQYF. In DNA form, the CDR3 reads TGTGCCAGCAGTCCGGGTAGCGGGGCGTTAAGCTCCTACGAGCAGTACTTC.

The CDR3 DNA is TGTGCCAGCAGCACGGGGGGAAGCACAGATACGCAGTATTTT. Translated: CASSTGGSTDTQYF. The chain couples TRBV6-2 or TRBV6-3 to TRBJ2-3, with 7 positions matching TRBD2. Germline CDR1 and CDR2: MNHEY and SVGEGT. The trim removed 6 bases at V and 0 bases at J, leaving 3 bases unmatched. CDR3 length equals 14 residues.

The rearrangement links TRBV6-4 to TRBJ2-7; perhaps TRBD1 as D (6 bases). The CDR3 is 14 residues long. Per the germline V gene, CDR1 is MRHNA and CDR2 is SNTAGT. Trimming removed 8 bases from V and 6 bases from J, with 20 bases in between. The CDR3 DNA reads TGTGCCAGCGCCACAGGGACGATTCTCTCCGAGCAGTACTTC. This codes for CASATGTILSEQYF.

The chain carries TRBV6-5 and TRBJ1-2; D not certain. With 6 bases removed from V and 5 bases from J, the gap between germline ends came to 13 bases. From germline, CDR1 is MNHEY and CDR2 SVGAGI. The length of the CDR3 is 13 residues. In DNA, the CDR3 is TGTGCCAGCAGCCGTAGTGTGGTTTATGGCTACACCTTC. It yields the protein CASSRSVVYGYTF.

The V call is TRBV13, the J call TRBJ1-6; weak D call: TRBD1 (6 bases). The CDR3 consists of 13 residues. Germline CDR1 reads PRHDT; CDR2 reads FYEKMQ (reference sequence). Trimming took off 7 bases at V and 13 bases at J, with 17 bases between the two ends. The CDR3, as DNA: TGTGCCAGCACCCGACAGGCTCAAAAGCCCCTCCACTTT. It specifies CASTRQAQKPLHF.

Only one count was recorded for this clone. This chain links TRBV3-1 (or the pseudogene TRBV3-2) with TRBJ2-3; 7 nucleotides align to TRBD2. Germline CDR1 reads LGHDT; CDR2 reads YNNKEL (reference sequence). This CDR3 is 11 amino acids long. Trimming took 6 bases from V and 6 from J; bases not matched to a gene: 0. The CDR3 DNA reads TGTGCCAGCAGACTAGCGGATACGCAGTATTTT. Translation gives CASRLADTQYF.

This clone showed up just once. The chain combines TRBV15 with TRBJ2-2, with D unresolved. CDR1 is LNHNV and CDR2 is YYDKDF in the germline V gene (reference sequence). V lost 1 base and J lost 8, with 20 bases in between. This CDR3 contains 17 residues. The CDR3: CATSRGSVHTPGGELFF. The CDR3 bases are TGTGCCACCAGCAGAGGGTCAGTTCACACTCCAGGAGGGGAGCTGTTTTTT.

The V and J genes are TRBV28 and TRBJ2-1; tentative D call: TRBD1 (6 bases). The V and J ends lost 2 bases and 9 bases respectively, with 8 bases between them. This CDR3 has 12 residues. Germline loops: CDR1 MDHEN, CDR2 SYDVKM. The CDR3 nucleotides are TGTGCCAGCAGTTTAACAGGGTTTGAGCAGTTCTTC. This codes for CASSLTGFEQFF. Full variable domain (missing parts from reference TRBV28 and TRBJ2-1): DVKVTQSSRYLVKRTGEKVFLECVQDMDHENMFWYRQDPGLGLRLIYFSYDVKMKEKGDIPEGYSVSREKKERFSLILESASTNQTSMYLCASSLTGFEQFFGPGTRLTVL.